This T cell receptor (beta chain) appears in the sequencing data of a study of vaccination and CD4 T cells after COVID-19. Looking at the study overall: At a median around 65 days (range 14 to 241) after dose two, post-vaccine samples were obtained.

In germline, CDR1 is SQVTM, CDR2 ANQGSEA. The CDR3 loop spans 15 amino acids. V lost 4 bases, J lost 2 bases, and 6 bases stayed unmatched. A few counts support this clonotype. Antigen: not known. Sequence data for DNA of cultured CD4+ T cells were generated by the Oncomine TCR Beta short-read assay. TCRdb recomputed calls from the PCR reads with MiXCR, one row per CDR3 protein. Of 10,000 to 15,000 distinct CDR3 sequences in the sample, just under 75% were seen once. Described treatment: approximately nine-day PBMC culture with coronavirus spike peptide pools or control peptides (ViraFEST assay). Fresh medium (containing IL-2) replaced half the medium on days 3 and 7.

The genes are TRBV29-1 and TRBJ2-3, with 10 positions matching TRBD2. The sequence was obtained from a human donor who had recovered from COVID-19. Sequencing was performed on CD4+ T cells from blood, cultured in vitro. In DNA form, the CDR3 reads TGCAGCGTTGGGACTAGCGGATTCGACACAGATACGCAGTATTTT. Translating gives CSVGTSGFDTDTQYF.